This entry lists 29 T cell receptor beta chains sequenced from one sample in a study of CD8+CD57+ T cells in acquired aplastic anemia. Genomic DNA, the template, was used for profiling of the TCR beta VDJ and CDR3. TCRdb re-analysed the reads in MiXCR, keeping a single row per CDR3 protein. The profile shows about 270,000 distinct CDR3 sequences, around three fifths of them singletons. Sequencing was carried out using sorted CD4+, CD8+, or CD8+CD57+ T cells (not recorded which) from PBMCs. These receptors all stem from a human donor with severe aplastic anemia or a healthy control (not recorded which).

The J gene is TRBJ2-3, the V gene TRBV20-1, with 10 bases matching TRBD2. Germline V gives CDR1 DFQATT, CDR2 SNEGSKA (reference sequence). V was pared by 1 base and J by 4 bases, with 11 bases of the junction left unmatched. This CDR3 contains 17 residues. CDR3 sequence: CSARVPRTSGRPDTQYF. DNA of the CDR3: TGCAGTGCTAGAGTCCCCCGGACTAGCGGTCGACCAGATACGCAGTATTTT.

In its sample, this clonotype was seen a few times. The CDR3 sequence: CASSGDTGLHF. Written as DNA, the CDR3 is TGTGCCAGCAGCGGGGACACAGGACTCCACTTT. This chain joins TRBV7-8 and TRBJ1-6; tentatively, D is TRBD1 (6 bases). Trimming removed 5 bases at V and 16 bases at J, with 12 bases between. Germline V gene data show CDR1 as SGHVS and CDR2 as FQNEAQ. The CDR3 covers 11 residues. Full variable domain (rest looked up from reference TRBV7-8 and TRBJ1-6): GAGVSQSPRYKVAKRGQDVALRCDPISGHVSLFWYQQALGQGPEFLTYFQNEAQLDKSGLPSDRFFAERPEGSVSTLKIQRTQQEDSAVYLCASSGDTGLHFGNGTRLTVT.

The chain carries TRBV2 and TRBJ1-5; D is ambiguous. Trimming took 3 bases from V and 4 from J, leaving 7 bases between them. The germline V gene has CDR1 SNHLY and CDR2 FYNNEI. The CDR3 is made up of 13 amino acids. The CDR3 region is CASSEDWNQPQHF. The CDR3 DNA follows: TGTGCCAGCAGTGAGGACTGGAATCAGCCCCAGCATTTT.

The V and J genes are TRBV20-1 and TRBJ2-7, with unresolved D. Trimming removed 0 bases at V and 0 bases at J, with 6 bases between. Germline V gene lookup returns CDR1 DFQATT and CDR2 SNEGSKA (reference sequence). The CDR3 runs to 13 residues. Here the CDR3 DNA reads TGCAGTGCTAGAGATCGAGCCTCCTACGAGCAGTACTTC. This translates into CSARDRASYEQYF.

The chain joins TRBV12-3 or TRBV12-4 to TRBJ2-2, with 14 positions matching TRBD2. Trimming took 6 bases from V and 7 from J; bases not matched to a gene: 7. The CDR3 is 16 residues long. The CDR3 protein is CASSGTSGSIVGELFF. The CDR3, as DNA: TGTGCCAGCAGCGGGACTAGCGGGAGTATCGTCGGGGAGCTGTTTTTT.

This clonotype was observed a few times. The rearrangement links TRBV28 to TRBJ2-3, with TRBD2 matching 9 bases. The ends lost 1 base at V and 4 bases at J; junction bases unmatched: 12. CDR1 is MDHEN and CDR2 is SYDVKM in the germline V gene. The CDR3 consists of 18 residues. CDR3 sequence (DNA): TGTGCCAGCAGTTTATTATTCGGGCGGGGGGGCGGTTCAGATACGCAGTATTTT. Encoded protein: CASSLLFGRGGGSDTQYF.

This clonotype has ten or more counts. The chain is built from TRBV4-1 and TRBJ1-3; D remains unclear. The CDR3 consists of 16 residues. The V gene lost 0 bases and the J gene lost 0 bases, with 9 bases spanning the gap. The germline CDR1 and CDR2 sequences are MGHRA and YSYEKL. The CDR3 DNA follows: TGCGCCAGCAGCCAAGATAGTGGCAGCTCTGGAAACACCATATATTTT. This translates into CASSQDSGSSGNTIYF.

The chain uses TRBV15 and TRBJ1-4; unclear D gene. CDR3 length: 14 residues. Germline lookup yields CDR1 LNHNV and CDR2 YYDKDF (reference sequence). V was shortened by 1 base and J by 3 bases, with 6 bases between the two germline ends. CDR3 nucleotide sequence: TGTGCCACCAGCAGAGGACACGCTAATGAAAAACTGTTTTTT. Translated, it gives CATSRGHANEKLFF.

Comments on this clonotype: The junction departs from germline at one end; a sequencing error may be responsible. The chain joins TRBV5-1 to TRBJ2-7; 9 bases match TRBD1. The CDR3 extends over 14 amino acids. Germline lookup yields CDR1 SGHRS and CDR2 YFSETQ. The DNA of the CDR3 is TGCGCCAGCAGCGCGCCGGGACAGGGCTACGAGCAGTGCTTC. Protein product: CASSAPGQGYEQCF.

This clonotype was counted ten times or more. The V gene is TRBV20-1, the J gene TRBJ1-5, with 9 bases aligning to TRBD1. The germline V gene has CDR1 DFQATT and CDR2 SNEGSKA (reference sequence). V shed 3 bases, J shed 1 base, and the junction held 4 bases outside the gene matches. This CDR3 comprises 15 residues. Written as DNA, the CDR3 is TGCAGTGCTAGGGGGGGGACAGGGAGCAATCAGCCCCAGCATTTT. Protein product: CSARGGTGSNQPQHF.

This clonotype was picked up a small number of times. With a much larger clone just one base away, this may be a read error. The chain links TRBV6-5 to TRBJ1-1, with D perhaps matching TRBD1 (5 bases). The germline V gene has CDR1 MNHEY and CDR2 SVGAGI. This CDR3 is built from 15 residues. V shed 2 bases and J shed 3 bases, with 13 bases lying between them. The CDR3 reads CASSYAGVRDTEAFF. Here the CDR3 DNA reads TGTGCCAGCAGTTACGCGGGGGTTAGGGACACTGAAGCTTTCTTT.

The chain carries TRBV19 and TRBJ2-5, with 10 bases aligning to TRBD1. The V gene's germline CDR1 is LNHDA and CDR2 SQIVND (reference sequence). V was clipped by 6 bases and J by 3 bases; unmatched bases: 4. This CDR3 has 14 residues. CDR3 sequence: CASRMTGGKETQYF. For the CDR3, the DNA is TGTGCCAGTAGGATGACAGGGGGCAAAGAGACCCAGTACTTC.

There are many counts of this clonotype. The chain employs TRBV5-1 and TRBJ1-1; perhaps TRBD1 as D (6 bases). The germline CDR1 and CDR2 sequences are SGHRS and YFSETQ. The CDR3 runs to 15 residues. V was pared by 0 bases and J by 3 bases, with 12 bases between. The CDR3 nucleotides are TGCGCCAGCAGCTTGGTTATAGGGGGGGACACTGAAGCTTTCTTT. Translation: CASSLVIGGDTEAFF.

The genes are TRBV6-1 and TRBJ2-2; 10 nucleotides align to TRBD1. The CDR3 has 15 amino acids. After removal of 8 bases from V and 4 bases from J, the junction contained 7 bases not matched to a gene. Germline-derived CDR1 and CDR2 are MNHNS and SASEGT. CDR3 loop: CASETGGAGTGELFF. In nucleotides, the CDR3 is TGTGCCAGCGAGACAGGGGGCGCTGGCACCGGGGAGCTGTTTTTT.

CDR3 sequence reads: CATSRLGRYQETQYF. In DNA form, the CDR3 reads TGTGCCACCAGCAGACTGGGGCGCTACCAAGAGACCCAGTACTTC. The rearrangement uses TRBV15 and TRBJ2-5; possible D gene TRBD1, 5 bases. The CDR3 extends over 15 amino acids. Germline V gene lookup returns CDR1 LNHNV and CDR2 YYDKDF (reference sequence). The V end was cut by 2 bases, the J end by 0 bases, with 10 bases between.

This clonotype was recorded many times. This chain joins TRBV2 and TRBJ2-2; D is ambiguous. V shed 9 bases and J shed 1 base, with 15 bases lying between them. CDR1 and CDR2 (germline): SNHLY, FYNNEI. This CDR3 is 15 amino acids long. The CDR3 sequence is CARTTFKENTGELFF. CDR3 bases: TGTGCCAGGACCACTTTTAAGGAGAACACCGGGGAGCTGTTTTTT.

The rearrangement links TRBV2 to TRBJ2-7; 12 bases are shared with TRBD1. Germline CDR1 reads SNHLY; CDR2 reads FYNNEI. The CDR3 contains 15 residues. V was clipped by 4 bases and J by 4 bases; unmatched bases: 5. This chain's CDR3 is CASSVKGQGAYEQYF. The CDR3 DNA follows: TGTGCCAGCAGTGTTAAGGGACAGGGGGCATACGAGCAGTACTTC.

V gene TRBV7-3 combines with J gene TRBJ1-6; tentative D call: TRBD1 (6 bases). Germline CDR1 is SGHTA and CDR2 is FQGTGA. The V end was cut by 2 bases, the J end by 9 bases, with 17 bases between. The CDR3 extends over 16 amino acids. The CDR3 nucleotides read TGTGCCAGCAGCTTAGTTAGGGGGGCGGTTGGTTCACCCCTCCACTTT. Protein sequence: CASSLVRGAVGSPLHF. The entire variable domain, with the rest obtained from reference TRBV7-3 and TRBJ1-6, is as follows: GAGVSQTPSNKVTEKGKYVELRCDPISGHTALYWYRQSLGQGPEFLIYFQGTGAADDSGLPNDRFFAVRPEGSVSTLKIQRTERGDSAVYLCASSLVRGAVGSPLHFGNGTRLTVT.

The rearrangement uses TRBV7-2 and TRBJ2-1; 8 bases match TRBD1. Losses at the gene ends were 5 bases for V and 13 bases for J; bases not matched to a gene: 10. The CDR3 extends over 13 amino acids. Germline V gives CDR1 SGHTA, CDR2 FQGNSA. The CDR3 sequence is CASSPARTGSQFF. The CDR3 DNA is TGTGCCAGCAGCCCAGCCCGGACAGGGTCCCAGTTCTTC.

J is TRBJ2-3 and V is TRBV20-1; possibly TRBD1 for D (6 bases). In germline, CDR1 is DFQATT, CDR2 SNEGSKA (reference sequence). The CDR3 contains 16 residues. The germline V and J ends were trimmed by 0 bases and 0 bases, with 13 bases remaining between them. The CDR3 DNA follows: TGCAGTGCTAGAGACCCCAGGGGTTTTAGCACAGATACGCAGTATTTT. It specifies CSARDPRGFSTDTQYF.

The chain couples TRBV24-1 to TRBJ1-4, with D maybe TRBD1 (5 bases). The germline V and J ends were trimmed by 7 bases and 0 bases, with 14 bases remaining between them. The CDR3 is 16 residues long. Germline loops: CDR1 KGHDR, CDR2 SFDVKD. For the CDR3, the DNA is TGTGCCACCAGGGCGGGGGGGAGGGCAACTAATGAAAAACTGTTTTTT. Amino acids: CATRAGGRATNEKLFF.

Many counts were recorded for this clonotype. J is TRBJ1-4 and V is TRBV5-6; D gene uncertain. Germline loops: CDR1 SGHDT, CDR2 YYEEEE. This CDR3 contains 14 residues. Trimming stripped 1 base from V and 5 bases from J, with 9 bases between. CDR3 coding DNA: TGTGCCAGCAGCTTGTGGGATCCGAATGAAAAACTGTTTTTT. Encoded protein: CASSLWDPNEKLFF.

This clonotype has a handful of counts. The chain uses TRBV28 and TRBJ1-2; D ambiguous. Per germline, CDR1 MDHEN and CDR2 SYDVKM. Between the trimmed V and J ends, which lost 2 bases and 8 bases, there was a span of 15 bases. CDR3 length: 14 residues. In DNA, the CDR3 is TGTGCCAGCAGTTTAGAGCCCCTGGCCAAGGGCTACACCTTC. Translated, it gives CASSLEPLAKGYTF.

The V gene is TRBV9, the J gene TRBJ2-1; TRBD1 agrees at 12 bases. After removal of 5 bases from V and 10 bases from J, the junction contained 7 bases not matched to a gene. The V gene's germline CDR1 is SGDLS and CDR2 YYNGEE. CDR3 length: 14 amino acids. The DNA of the CDR3 is TGTGCCAGCAGTATTGGGACAGGGGGCTACGAGCAGTTCTTC. It is translated as CASSIGTGGYEQFF. The full variable domain, completed using reference TRBV9 and TRBJ2-1, is DSGVTQTPKHLITATGQRVTLRCSPRSGDLSVYWYQQSLDQGLQFLIQYYNGEERAKGNILERFSAQQFPDLHSELNLSSLELGDSALYFCASSIGTGGYEQFFGPGTRLTVL.

There are a few counts of this clonotype. A read error may be the cause here, since a much bigger clone is one base away. The chain has TRBV9 and TRBJ1-4; D is ambiguous. In germline, CDR1 is SGDLS, CDR2 YYNGEE. Trimming cost V 4 bases and J 3 bases, with 7 bases left between them. This CDR3 spans 13 amino acids. CDR3 region: CASSRAANEKLFF. DNA for the CDR3: TGTGCCAGCAGCCGGGCAGCTAATGAAAAACTGTTTTTT.

The chain is built from TRBV10-3 and TRBJ2-7; 8 nucleotides agree with TRBD1. V was clipped by 6 bases and J by 2 bases; unmatched bases: 6. Germline CDR1 reads ENHRY; CDR2 reads SYGVKD. The CDR3 runs 14 residues. CDR3 in amino acids: CAIRRTGRPYEQYF. CDR3 sequence (DNA): TGTGCCATCAGAAGGACAGGGAGACCCTACGAGCAGTACTTC.

This clonotype was seen a handful of times. The V and J genes are TRBV20-1 and TRBJ1-1, with TRBD1 matching over 8 bases. CDR1 and CDR2 (germline): DFQATT, SNEGSKA (reference sequence). J was trimmed by 4 bases and V by 5 bases; bases with no gene match: 3. CDR3 length: 12 residues. DNA of the CDR3: TGCAGTGCTTCCACAGGGGGCACTGAAGCTTTCTTT. This encodes CSASTGGTEAFF.

V and J are TRBV19 and TRBJ1-3; D not resolved. Germline V CDR1 and CDR2: LNHDA, SQIVND (reference sequence). V was pared by 5 bases and J by 0 bases, with 11 bases between. The CDR3 covers 15 residues. CDR3 residues: CASSRHGNSGNTIYF. Here the CDR3 DNA reads TGTGCCAGTAGTCGACACGGAAACTCTGGAAACACCATATATTTT.

This clonotype has more than one count but fewer than ten. This chain joins TRBV7-9 and TRBJ2-7; D possibly corresponds to TRBD1 (6 bases). CDR1 is SEHNR, CDR2 FQNEAQ, per germline (reference sequence). Trimming left V 3 bases short and J 6 bases short, with 9 bases between. CDR3 length: 12 residues. The CDR3 DNA reads as TGTGCCAGCAGCTTCGGCAGGGGCGAGCAGTACTTC. It yields the protein CASSFGRGEQYF. Based on the CDR3 plus reference TRBV7-9 and TRBJ2-7, the full variable domain is DTGVSQNPRHKITKRGQNVTFRCDPISEHNRLYWYRQTLGQGPEFLTYFQNEAQLEKSRLLSDRFSAERPKGSFSTLEIQRTEQGDSAMYLCASSFGRGEQYFGPGTRLTVT.